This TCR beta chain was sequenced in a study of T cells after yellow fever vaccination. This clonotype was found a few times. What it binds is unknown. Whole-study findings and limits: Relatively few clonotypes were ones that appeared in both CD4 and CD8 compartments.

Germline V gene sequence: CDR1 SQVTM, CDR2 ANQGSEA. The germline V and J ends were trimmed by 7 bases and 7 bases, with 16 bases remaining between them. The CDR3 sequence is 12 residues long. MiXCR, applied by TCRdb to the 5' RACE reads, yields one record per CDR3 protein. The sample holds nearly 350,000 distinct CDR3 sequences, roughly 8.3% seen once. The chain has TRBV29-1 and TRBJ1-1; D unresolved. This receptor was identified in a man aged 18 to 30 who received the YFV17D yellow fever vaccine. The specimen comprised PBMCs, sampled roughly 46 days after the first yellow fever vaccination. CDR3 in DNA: TGCAGCGCACTACCCGCGGGAGATGAAGCTTTCTTT. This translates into CSALPAGDEAFF.